The rows below give T cell receptor beta chains drawn from one sample of a study of blood T cells in healthy people across ages. From the 5' RACE reads, TCRdb called clonotypes with MiXCR, one entry per CDR3 protein. Among around 780,000 distinct CDR3 sequences listed, approximately 53% were seen once. Source material: blood. The receptors were gathered from a man aged 40-49 years in good health. The CDR3 runs from the conserved cysteine through the conserved F or W. Fields, in order: D gene, J gene, V gene, clone size, CDR3 protein, CDR3 DNA. The D gene is left open where the match is weak. Clone size is shown for a subset of rows, as once, few, many or a class of expanded clone.

>.|TRBJ2-5|TRBV2|.
CASSEEGGSIDEQYF
TGTGCCAGCAGTGAAGAGGGTGGTAGCATCGATGAGCAGTACTTC
>TRBD2|TRBJ2-1|TRBV27|.
CASRSLAGGLYNEQFF
TGTGCCAGCAGAAGTCTAGCGGGAGGGCTCTACAATGAGCAGTTCTTC
>TRBD1|TRBJ1-1|TRBV3-1|.
CASSQEGQGDTEAFF
TGTGCCAGCAGCCAGGAAGGACAGGGTGACACTGAAGCTTTCTTT
>TRBD2|TRBJ2-5|TRBV20-1|.
CSARDLAGVETQYF
TGCAGTGCTAGAGACCTAGCGGGGGTTGAGACCCAGTACTTC
>TRBD1|TRBJ2-6|TRBV7-6|.
CASSLSGTGESGANVLTF
TGTGCCAGCAGCTTATCCGGGACAGGGGAGTCTGGGGCCAACGTCCTGACTTTC
>TRBD1|TRBJ2-1|TRBV20-1|many
CSAILLGQGSGDEQFF
TGCAGTGCTATCCTCCTGGGACAGGGCTCTGGCGATGAGCAGTTCTTC
>.|TRBJ1-1|TRBV28|.
CASSLSPAINTEAFF
TGTGCCAGCAGTTTATCGCCAGCCATTAACACTGAAGCTTTCTTT
>.|TRBJ2-5|TRBV5-1|.
CASSLFSEETQYF
TGCGCCAGCAGCTTGTTTTCTGAGGAGACCCAGTACTTC
>TRBD2|TRBJ2-3|TRBV5-6|.
CASSSWGGLGDTQYF
TGTGCCAGCAGCTCCTGGGGGGGTCTAGGAGATACGCAGTATTTT
>TRBD1|TRBJ2-3|TRBV2|.
CASSEAPGGQGADTQYF
TGTGCCAGCAGTGAAGCACCAGGGGGACAGGGCGCAGATACGCAGTATTTT
>.|TRBJ2-3|TRBV7-8|.
CASSDRSGPRDTQYF
TGTGCCAGCAGCGACAGATCGGGGCCTCGAGATACGCAGTATTTT
>.|TRBJ2-1|TRBV20-1|.
CSASPTGIGEQFF
TGCAGTGCTAGTCCCACAGGGATCGGCGAGCAGTTCTTC
>TRBD2|TRBJ2-5|TRBV5-1|.
CASSLGLAGGPQETQYF
TGCGCCAGCAGCTTGGGACTAGCGGGAGGGCCTCAGGAGACCCAGTACTTC
>.|TRBJ1-6|TRBV21-1|.
CASSKERLRRQAYNSPLHF
TGTGCCAGCAGCAAAGAAAGATTAAGGCGGCAGGCATATAATTCACCCCTCCACTTT
>.|TRBJ1-1|TRBV7-3|.
CASSLTSLSNTEAFF
TGTGCCAGCAGCTTAACAAGTCTTTCGAACACTGAAGCTTTCTTT